This TCR beta chain was obtained from a study of a mutant IDH1 vaccine in newly diagnosed glioma. Study in general: Earlier treatment was radiotherapy, temozolomide, or both, with most getting both.

The time point: baseline, week 1 (first vaccination visit). Treatment defined: pre-vaccination baseline after standard-of-care therapy. New astrocytomas of WHO grade 3 or 4 that were IDH1-mutant and ATRX-lost were found in the donors. General study results and limits: Apparently unrelated to pseudoprogression were changes in the top peripheral T cell clonotypes.

This CDR3 is 14 amino acids long. With 4 bases clipped from V and 5 bases from J, the junction kept 7 bases outside the gene matches. Germline-derived CDR1 and CDR2 are LNHDA and SQIVND (reference sequence). This clone was observed a handful of times. Its target is not known. The data were produced by immunoSEQ multiplex PCR, yet TCRdb's version contains in-frame clones alone and is incomplete. In the table there are roughly 50,000 clones, 70% to 90% of which are singletons. The receptor was isolated from a man aged 18 to 35 with glioma. The J gene is TRBJ1-1, the V gene TRBV19; 7 bases line up with TRBD1. The sample consisted of PBMCs, taken from a glioma patient treated with radiotherapy, temozolomide or both. CDR3 nucleotide sequence: TGTGCCAGTAGTACACAGGGGCGGGGGACTGAAGCTTTCTTT. Its translation: CASSTQGRGTEAFF. Looking up the rest from reference TRBV19 and TRBJ1-1 gives the full variable domain: DGGITQSPKYLFRKEGQNVTLSCEQNLNHDAMYWYRQDPGQGLRLIYYSQIVNDFQKGDIAEGYSVSREKKESFPLTVTSAQKNPTAFYLCASSTQGRGTEAFFGQGTRLTVV.